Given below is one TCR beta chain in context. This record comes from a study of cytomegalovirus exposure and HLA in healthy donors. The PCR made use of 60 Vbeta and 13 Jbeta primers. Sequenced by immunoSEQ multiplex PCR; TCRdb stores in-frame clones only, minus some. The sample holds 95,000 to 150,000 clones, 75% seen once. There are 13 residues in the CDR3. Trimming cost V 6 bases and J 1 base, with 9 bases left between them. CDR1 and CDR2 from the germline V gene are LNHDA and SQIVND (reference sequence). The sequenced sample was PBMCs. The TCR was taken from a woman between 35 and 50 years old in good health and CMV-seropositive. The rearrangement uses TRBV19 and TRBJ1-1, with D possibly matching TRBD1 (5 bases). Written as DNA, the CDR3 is TGTGCCAGTAGCCCCGGGGGGAACACTGAAGCTTTCTTT. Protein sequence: CASSPGGNTEAFF.